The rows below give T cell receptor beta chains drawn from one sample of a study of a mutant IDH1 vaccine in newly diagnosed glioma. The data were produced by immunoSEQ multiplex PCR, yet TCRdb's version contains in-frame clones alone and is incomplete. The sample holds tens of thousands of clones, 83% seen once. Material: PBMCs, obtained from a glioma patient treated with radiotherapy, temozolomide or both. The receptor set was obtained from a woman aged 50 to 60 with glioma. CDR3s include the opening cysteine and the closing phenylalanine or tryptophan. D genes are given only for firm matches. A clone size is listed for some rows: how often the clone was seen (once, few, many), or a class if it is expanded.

cdr3_aa: CASSQARTGNYGYTF
cdr3_nt: TGCGCCAGCAGCCAAGCCCGGACAGGGAACTATGGCTACACCTTC
clone_size: -
j_call: TRBJ1-2
d_call: TRBD1
v_call: TRBV4-3

cdr3_aa: CASSTGNYNVLTF
cdr3_nt: TGTGCCAGCAGCACCGGGAATTACAACGTCCTGACTTTC
clone_size: -
j_call: TRBJ2-6
d_call: -
v_call: TRBV5-4

cdr3_aa: CASSIGQATEAFF
cdr3_nt: TGTGCCAGTAGTATTGGACAGGCTACTGAAGCTTTCTTT
clone_size: once
j_call: TRBJ1-1
d_call: TRBD1
v_call: TRBV19

cdr3_aa: CASSELSWTNNEQFF
cdr3_nt: TGTGCCAGCAGTGAACTTAGCTGGACGAACAATGAGCAGTTCTTC
clone_size: -
j_call: TRBJ2-1
d_call: -
v_call: TRBV25-1

cdr3_aa: CASSWGSPTDTQYF
cdr3_nt: TGTGCCAGCAGCTGGGGGAGCCCCACAGATACGCAGTATTTT
clone_size: few
j_call: TRBJ2-3
d_call: -
v_call: TRBV11-3

cdr3_aa: CASSARGAFAGEETQYF
cdr3_nt: TGTGCCAGCAGCGCCCGGGGGGCGTTTGCGGGGGAAGAGACCCAGTACTTC
clone_size: -
j_call: TRBJ2-5
d_call: -
v_call: TRBV9

cdr3_aa: CASRETGEDGYTF
cdr3_nt: TGTGCCAGCAGAGAGACAGGCGAGGATGGCTACACCTTC
clone_size: -
j_call: TRBJ1-2
d_call: -
v_call: TRBV6-1

cdr3_aa: CASSQGGAGEETQYF
cdr3_nt: TGTGCCAGCAGCCAAGGGGGGGCAGGGGAAGAGACCCAGTACTTC
clone_size: -
j_call: TRBJ2-5
d_call: -
v_call: TRBV4-2

cdr3_aa: CASSGEGGLPYEQYF
cdr3_nt: TGTGCCAGCAGCGGGGAGGGGGGGCTTCCCTACGAGCAGTACTTC
clone_size: once
j_call: TRBJ2-7
d_call: -
v_call: TRBV5-4

cdr3_aa: CASSLDRGNYGYTF
cdr3_nt: TGCGCCAGCAGCTTGGACAGGGGGAACTATGGCTACACCTTC
clone_size: -
j_call: TRBJ1-2
d_call: TRBD1
v_call: TRBV5-1

cdr3_aa: CASSPRSGGSYNEQFF
cdr3_nt: TGTGCCAGCAGCCCAAGGAGCGGGGGGTCCTACAATGAGCAGTTCTTC
clone_size: -
j_call: TRBJ2-1
d_call: TRBD2
v_call: TRBV9

cdr3_aa: CASSIIGAGGTDTQYF
cdr3_nt: TGTGCCAGTAGTATAATAGGGGCCGGGGGTACAGATACGCAGTATTTT
clone_size: -
j_call: TRBJ2-3
d_call: -
v_call: TRBV19

cdr3_aa: CAISAAGGPDTQYF
cdr3_nt: TGTGCCATCAGTGCAGCGGGGGGGCCCGATACGCAGTATTTT
clone_size: -
j_call: TRBJ2-3
d_call: TRBD2
v_call: TRBV10-3

cdr3_aa: CASSQEGKGLAEAFF
cdr3_nt: TGCGCCAGCAGCCAAGAAGGGAAAGGGTTAGCTGAAGCTTTCTTT
clone_size: -
j_call: TRBJ1-1
d_call: -
v_call: TRBV4-1

cdr3_aa: CASSSRRGGRKPNF
cdr3_nt: TGTGCCAGCAGCTCCCGGAGAGGGGGTCGAAAGCCGAACTTC
clone_size: -
j_call: TRBJ2-7
d_call: -
v_call: TRBV12-1

cdr3_aa: CASSLKAGGGYEQYF
cdr3_nt: TGTGCCAGCAGCTTAAAGGCAGGGGGAGGGTACGAGCAGTACTTC
clone_size: -
j_call: TRBJ2-7
d_call: -
v_call: TRBV7-2

cdr3_aa: CASSPGGTGPEGEKLFF
cdr3_nt: TGCGCCAGCAGCCCCGGAGGGACGGGACCCGAGGGTGAAAAACTGTTTTTT
clone_size: -
j_call: TRBJ1-4
d_call: -
v_call: TRBV5-1

cdr3_aa: CASRWTGNTGELFF
cdr3_nt: TGTGCCAGCAGGTGGACAGGGAACACCGGGGAGCTGTTTTTT
clone_size: -
j_call: TRBJ2-2
d_call: TRBD1
v_call: TRBV7-3

cdr3_aa: CASSPAGDTTDYGYTF
cdr3_nt: TGTGCCAGCAGCCCTGCAGGGGATACCACTGACTATGGCTACACCTTC
clone_size: -
j_call: TRBJ1-2
d_call: -
v_call: TRBV13

cdr3_aa: CASSRQGDQPQHF
cdr3_nt: TGTGCCAGCAGTAGACAGGGCGATCAGCCCCAGCATTTT
clone_size: few
j_call: TRBJ1-5
d_call: TRBD1
v_call: TRBV2

cdr3_aa: CASSDTCSPLPQETQYF
cdr3_nt: TGTGCCAGCAGTGATACCTGCAGCCCACTCCCCCAAGAGACCCAGTACTTC
clone_size: once
j_call: TRBJ2-5
d_call: -
v_call: TRBV6-4

cdr3_aa: CAWKLMGAGELFF
cdr3_nt: TGTGCCTGGAAGTTAATGGGGGCCGGGGAGCTGTTTTTT
clone_size: once
j_call: TRBJ2-2
d_call: -
v_call: TRBV30

cdr3_aa: CASSPPQAITEAFF
cdr3_nt: TGTGCCAGCTCACCCCCACAGGCGATCACTGAAGCTTTCTTT
clone_size: -
j_call: TRBJ1-1
d_call: -
v_call: TRBV18

cdr3_aa: CASSTGSKGYEQYF
cdr3_nt: TGTGCCAGCAGTACAGGGAGTAAGGGCTACGAGCAGTACTTC
clone_size: once
j_call: TRBJ2-7
d_call: -
v_call: TRBV28

cdr3_aa: CASSPLPDSPLHF
cdr3_nt: TGTGCCAGCTCACCCCTACCGGATTCACCCCTCCACTTT
clone_size: -
j_call: TRBJ1-6
d_call: -
v_call: TRBV18

cdr3_aa: CASSYSAGRGYTF
cdr3_nt: TGTGCCAGCAGTTACTCGGCAGGGAGAGGCTACACCTTC
clone_size: -
j_call: TRBJ1-2
d_call: -
v_call: TRBV6-5

cdr3_aa: CASVQGQKSNEKLFF
cdr3_nt: TGTGCCAGTGTACAGGGACAGAAGTCTAATGAAAAACTGTTTTTT
clone_size: -
j_call: TRBJ1-4
d_call: TRBD1
v_call: TRBV19

cdr3_aa: CASSSASENEQFF
cdr3_nt: TGTGCCAGCAGCTCCGCCTCGGAGAATGAGCAGTTCTTC
clone_size: -
j_call: TRBJ2-1
d_call: -
v_call: TRBV9

cdr3_aa: CASVGGPEQFF
cdr3_nt: TGTGCTAGTGTGGGGGGGCCGGAGCAGTTCTTC
clone_size: -
j_call: TRBJ2-1
d_call: -
v_call: TRBV12-5

cdr3_aa: CAWSVRGGDTQYF
cdr3_nt: TGTGCCTGGAGTGTCAGGGGAGGAGATACGCAGTATTTT
clone_size: -
j_call: TRBJ2-3
d_call: -
v_call: TRBV30

cdr3_aa: CASKQGTNVLTF
cdr3_nt: TGTGCCAGCAAGCAGGGTACCAACGTCCTGACTTTC
clone_size: once
j_call: TRBJ2-6
d_call: -
v_call: TRBV21-1

cdr3_aa: CASTRTGSLDTQYF
cdr3_nt: TGTGCCAGCACCCGGACAGGGTCCCTAGATACGCAGTATTTT
clone_size: -
j_call: TRBJ2-3
d_call: TRBD1
v_call: TRBV6-5

cdr3_aa: CTEGQGIGYGYTF
cdr3_nt: TGTACTGAAGGGCAGGGGATAGGCTATGGCTACACCTTC
clone_size: -
j_call: TRBJ1-2
d_call: -
v_call: TRBV2

cdr3_aa: CASSKSENYEQYF
cdr3_nt: TGTGCCAGTAGTAAATCAGAAAACTACGAGCAGTACTTC
clone_size: -
j_call: TRBJ2-7
d_call: -
v_call: TRBV19

cdr3_aa: CASSQELRQGYEKLFF
cdr3_nt: TGCGCCAGCAGCCAAGAGTTGAGACAGGGGTATGAAAAACTGTTTTTT
clone_size: -
j_call: TRBJ1-4
d_call: TRBD1
v_call: TRBV4-1

cdr3_aa: CASSVNRDRGNQPQHF
cdr3_nt: TGTGCCAGCAGCGTCAACCGGGACAGGGGAAATCAGCCCCAGCATTTT
clone_size: -
j_call: TRBJ1-5
d_call: TRBD1
v_call: TRBV9

cdr3_aa: CASSVSTRSNQPQHF
cdr3_nt: TGTGCCAGTAGTGTCTCTACACGTAGCAATCAGCCCCAGCATTTT
clone_size: -
j_call: TRBJ1-5
d_call: -
v_call: TRBV19

cdr3_aa: CASSQGGSAQPQHF
cdr3_nt: TGTGCCAGCAGCCAAGGGGGTTCGGCGCAGCCCCAGCATTTT
clone_size: -
j_call: TRBJ1-5
d_call: -
v_call: TRBV28

cdr3_aa: CASSGGTSGGPETQYF
cdr3_nt: TGTGCCAGCAGTGGCGGGACTAGCGGGGGTCCGGAGACCCAGTACTTC
clone_size: once
j_call: TRBJ2-5
d_call: TRBD2
v_call: TRBV2

cdr3_aa: CASTDRGPTGELFF
cdr3_nt: TGTGCCAGCACGGACAGGGGGCCCACCGGGGAGCTGTTTTTT
clone_size: -
j_call: TRBJ2-2
d_call: TRBD1
v_call: TRBV19

cdr3_aa: CASRPPAGVNTGELFF
cdr3_nt: TGTGCCAGCAGGCCGCCAGCGGGGGTTAATACCGGGGAGCTGTTTTTT
clone_size: once
j_call: TRBJ2-2
d_call: TRBD2
v_call: TRBV7-2

cdr3_aa: CASSPKTLGTGTEAFF
cdr3_nt: TGTGCCAGCAGCCCGAAAACCCTCGGGACAGGCACTGAAGCTTTCTTT
clone_size: -
j_call: TRBJ1-1
d_call: TRBD1
v_call: TRBV7-2

cdr3_aa: CASSLSPAGGRETQYF
cdr3_nt: TGTGCCAGCAGCCTGAGCCCAGCGGGGGGGCGGGAGACCCAGTACTTC
clone_size: -
j_call: TRBJ2-5
d_call: TRBD2
v_call: TRBV7-6

cdr3_aa: CASSSGGTREKLFF
cdr3_nt: TGTGCCAGCAGCTCAGGGGGGACTAGGGAAAAACTGTTTTTT
clone_size: -
j_call: TRBJ1-4
d_call: TRBD1
v_call: TRBV7-9

cdr3_aa: CASNEGFTEAFF
cdr3_nt: TGTGCCAGTAATGAAGGCTTCACTGAAGCTTTCTTT
clone_size: -
j_call: TRBJ1-1
d_call: -
v_call: TRBV19

cdr3_aa: CASSYSFSGNTIYF
cdr3_nt: TGTGCCAGCAGTTACTCGTTCTCTGGAAACACCATATATTTT
clone_size: -
j_call: TRBJ1-3
d_call: -
v_call: TRBV6-5

cdr3_aa: CASSFGQGVFNEQFF
cdr3_nt: TGTGCCAGCAGCTTCGGACAGGGTGTTTTTAATGAGCAGTTCTTC
clone_size: -
j_call: TRBJ2-1
d_call: TRBD1
v_call: TRBV11-3

cdr3_aa: CASSEATQPQHF
cdr3_nt: TGTGCCAGCAGTGAAGCGACTCAGCCCCAGCATTTT
clone_size: -
j_call: TRBJ1-5
d_call: -
v_call: TRBV2

cdr3_aa: CASSLGGGGSPLHF
cdr3_nt: TGTGCCAGCAGCTTAGGAGGGGGTGGGTCACCCCTCCACTTT
clone_size: -
j_call: TRBJ1-6
d_call: -
v_call: TRBV5-4

cdr3_aa: CASSLEGQVYYGYTF
cdr3_nt: TGTGCCAGCAGCTTAGAGGGACAGGTCTACTATGGCTACACCTTC
clone_size: once
j_call: TRBJ1-2
d_call: TRBD1
v_call: TRBV7-9

cdr3_aa: CASSVASGGRGAFF
cdr3_nt: TGTGCCAGCAGCGTAGCATCGGGGGGAAGGGGAGCTTTCTTT
clone_size: -
j_call: TRBJ1-1
d_call: -
v_call: TRBV9

cdr3_aa: CASSQNWGEGGEAFF
cdr3_nt: TGTGCCAGCAGCCAAAATTGGGGAGAGGGGGGTGAAGCTTTCTTT
clone_size: -
j_call: TRBJ1-1
d_call: -
v_call: TRBV4-2

cdr3_aa: CAWSVHYSGTKGKHHGYTF
cdr3_nt: TGTGCCTGGAGTGTACACTATTCGGGGACAAAAGGCAAGCATCATGGCTACACCTTC
clone_size: -
j_call: TRBJ1-2
d_call: -
v_call: TRBV30